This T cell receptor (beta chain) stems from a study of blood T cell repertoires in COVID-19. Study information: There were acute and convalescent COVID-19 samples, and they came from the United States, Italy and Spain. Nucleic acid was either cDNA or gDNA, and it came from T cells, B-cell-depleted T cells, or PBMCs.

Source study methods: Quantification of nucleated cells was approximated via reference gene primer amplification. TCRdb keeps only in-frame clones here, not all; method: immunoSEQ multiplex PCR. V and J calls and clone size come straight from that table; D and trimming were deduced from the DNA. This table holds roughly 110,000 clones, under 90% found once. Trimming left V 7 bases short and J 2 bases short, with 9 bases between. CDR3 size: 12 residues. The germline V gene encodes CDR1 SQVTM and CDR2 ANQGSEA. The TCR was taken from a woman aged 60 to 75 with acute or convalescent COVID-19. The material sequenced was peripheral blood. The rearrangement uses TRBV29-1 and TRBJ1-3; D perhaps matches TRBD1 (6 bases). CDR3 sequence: CSARTAGNTIYF. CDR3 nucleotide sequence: TGCAGCGCCCGGACAGCTGGAAACACCATATATTTT. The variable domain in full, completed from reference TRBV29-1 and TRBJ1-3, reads SAVISQKPSRDICQRGTSLTIQCQVDSQVTMMFWYRQQPGQSLTLIATANQGSEATYESGFVIDKFPISRPNLTFSTLTVSNMSPEDSSIYLCSARTAGNTIYFGEGSWLTVV.